The rows below give T cell receptor beta chains drawn from one sample of a study of early T cells in non-severe SARS-CoV-2 infection. TCRdb independently ran MiXCR on the 5' RACE reads; one entry per CDR3 protein. The sample shows 64,000 or so distinct CDR3 sequences, around 14% of them seen only once. Sequencing was performed on whole blood. These receptors were taken from an adult who was a healthcare worker with PCR-confirmed SARS-CoV-2 infection or an uninfected control (not recorded which). Each CDR3 is given without its conserved first and last residue.

J: TRBJ2-5
V: TRBV4-2
CDR3: ASSQAGRAETQY

J: TRBJ2-1
V: TRBV19
CDR3: ASSPRKAGGLYNEQF

J: TRBJ2-1
V: TRBV4-3
CDR3: ASSQTGGPSYNEQF

J: TRBJ2-3
V: TRBV12-5
CDR3: ASGASGVSDTQY

J: TRBJ2-1
V: TRBV9
CDR3: ASSVGSSGGDEQF

J: TRBJ2-4
V: TRBV2
CDR3: ASSEAEGDIQY

J: TRBJ1-5
V: TRBV10-1
CDR3: ASRETSPQH

J: TRBJ2-7
V: TRBV5-5
CDR3: ASSLLSRGLDEQY

J: TRBJ2-5
V: TRBV27
CDR3: ASSTTGEETQY

J: TRBJ2-4
V: TRBV13
CDR3: ASSLGGVGKNIQY

J: TRBJ1-1
V: TRBV7-9
CDR3: ASSPPVYMNTEAF

J: TRBJ2-3
V: TRBV29-1
CDR3: SAVGSGVGDTQY

J: TRBJ2-2
V: TRBV4-1
CDR3: ASSQDSLIGGSVTTNTGELF

J: TRBJ1-6
V: TRBV20-1
CDR3: SAQTGYNSPLH

J: TRBJ2-2
V: TRBV3-1
CDR3: ASSQRTPNTGELF

J: TRBJ2-1
V: TRBV12-3/TRBV12-4
CDR3: ASSSGFINEQF

J: TRBJ1-1
V: TRBV7-8
CDR3: AALSQGAEAF

J: TRBJ2-1
V: TRBV7-9
CDR3: ASSFPSSGRNEQF

J: TRBJ2-5
V: TRBV2
CDR3: ASRAGGQETQY

J: TRBJ2-5
V: TRBV5-5
CDR3: ASSRVTGQETQY

J: TRBJ2-3
V: TRBV9
CDR3: ASSVVGTGVTDTQY

J: TRBJ2-7
V: TRBV11-2
CDR3: ASTLGAGGAREQY

J: TRBJ1-2
V: TRBV29-1
CDR3: SVESLNYGYT

J: TRBJ2-7
V: TRBV15
CDR3: ATAQDRPRGEQY

J: TRBJ2-3
V: TRBV7-6
CDR3: ASSLVATGRTDTQY

J: TRBJ1-3
V: TRBV30
CDR3: AWTVRGGSGNTIY

J: TRBJ1-2
V: TRBV18
CDR3: ASSPSYGYT

J: TRBJ2-3
V: TRBV3-1
CDR3: DSNPTGGGTDTQY

J: TRBJ1-2
V: TRBV20-1
CDR3: SAPRTGDTTSGYT

J: TRBJ1-5
V: TRBV6-2/TRBV6-3
CDR3: ASTRQTSHYSNQPQH

J: TRBJ1-2
V: TRBV4-3
CDR3: ASSQTAGAYGYT

J: TRBJ1-4
V: TRBV4-3
CDR3: ASSQEIPPYSGILNEKLF

J: TRBJ2-1
V: TRBV7-8
CDR3: ASSLGAFEQF

J: TRBJ1-2
V: TRBV5-4
CDR3: ASSRTTGGNYGYT

J: TRBJ2-7
V: TRBV20-1
CDR3: SAIRTDLGEQY

J: TRBJ1-1
V: TRBV6-1
CDR3: ASSKGQLNTEAF

J: TRBJ1-1
V: TRBV29-1
CDR3: SVEVGSLTEAF

J: TRBJ2-5
V: TRBV7-6
CDR3: ASRDYVGTGDKTQY

J: TRBJ2-7
V: TRBV2
CDR3: ASREGQGYEQY

J: TRBJ1-1
V: TRBV20-1
CDR3: SARGAGEGTEAF

J: TRBJ2-3
V: TRBV11-2
CDR3: ASSQGASTDTQY

J: TRBJ2-7
V: TRBV7-9
CDR3: ASSSGQASYEQY

J: TRBJ2-3
V: TRBV4-2
CDR3: ASSPQVGASTDTQY

J: TRBJ2-2
V: TRBV29-1
CDR3: SVGTGAGELF

J: TRBJ1-2
V: TRBV9
CDR3: ASSREGIDGYT

J: TRBJ2-2
V: TRBV15
CDR3: ATSRGGGAGELF

J: TRBJ1-6
V: TRBV6-5
CDR3: ASSYSNRGESSPLH

J: TRBJ2-1
V: TRBV7-9
CDR3: ASSHRQGGYNEQF